The clone carrying this TCR beta chain was observed once. Germline V gene data show CDR1 as SNHLY and CDR2 as FYNNEI. V shed 5 bases, J shed 4 bases, and the junction held 4 bases outside the gene matches. CDR3 length: 13 amino acids. Produced via immunoSEQ multiplex PCR; TCRdb's table is partial and in-frame only. The repertoire holds fewer than 350,000 clones, with around 88% as singletons. Across 24 US areas, participants ranged in age from about 18 to 89 years. Cohort placement rested on clinical history that participants reported themselves. Recovered Cohort 3 donors showed two negative PCRs, clearance, or symptom resolution. The data belong to a study of blood T cell repertoires in COVID-19. Background on the study: Researchers got acute and convalescent COVID-19 samples from the United States, Italy and Spain.

V gene TRBV2 combines with J gene TRBJ1-2; TRBD1 matches at 7 bases. The clonotype was recovered from a woman between 40 and 50 years old who had recovered from COVID-19. Material for sequencing was PBMCs or T cells enriched from blood (not recorded which). The CDR3 region is CASSWDSSYGYTF. CDR3 nucleotides: TGTGCCAGCAGTTGGGACAGCAGCTATGGCTACACCTTC. Looking up the rest from reference TRBV2 and TRBJ1-2 gives the full variable domain: EPEVTQTPSHQVTQMGQEVILRCVPISNHLYFYWYRQILGQKVEFLVSFYNNEISEKSEIFDDQFSVERPDGSNFTLKIRSTKLEDSAMYFCASSWDSSYGYTFGSGTRLTVV.